This T cell receptor beta chain is from a study of T cell repertoires in cytomegalovirus infection. Study-level background: Public signatures in TCR beta pointed to CMV infection and matching HLA type. Findings and caveats of the study: HLA-C-restricted CMV clonotypes gave the most frequent clonotype in two of eight donors.

This clonotype showed up many times. Antigen: not known. MiXCR, run by TCRdb on the reads, gives a single entry per CDR3 protein. Of 700,000 to 900,000 distinct CDR3 sequences listed, approximately 32% are singletons. This CDR3 spans 15 amino acids. The V gene's germline CDR1 is SEHNR and CDR2 FQNEAQ (reference sequence). With 4 bases clipped from V and 5 bases from J, the junction kept 6 bases outside the gene matches. The sequence was collected from a human donor in good health (CMV status not recorded). Some clones in this sample may be carry-over from other donors' samples. The source material was cultured CD8+ T cells from PBMCs, sampled from culture after CMV antigen stimulation. The V and J genes are TRBV7-9 and TRBJ2-5; 11 bases are a match to TRBD1. The CDR3 reads CASSSGDRGMETQYF. CDR3 coding DNA: TGTGCCAGCAGCTCAGGGGACAGGGGGATGGAGACCCAGTACTTC.